Listed below are T cell receptor beta chains from one sample, sequenced in a study of blood T cell repertoires in COVID-19. Clones were sequenced by immunoSEQ multiplex PCR, and TCRdb holds only the in-frame ones, with some missing. The data hold 190,000 or so clones, with 86% observed a single time. The specimen was PBMCs or T cells enriched from blood (not recorded which). These receptors all stem from a woman between 25 and 40 years old who had recovered from COVID-19. The conserved cysteine and the conserved F or W are not part of the CDR3 here.

TRBJ2-1 | TRBV29-1 | SVESGGFNEQF
TRBJ2-7 | TRBV4-2 | ASSQVWTFPYEQY
TRBJ1-2 | TRBV28 | ASSLQRWDGYT
TRBJ1-1 | TRBV12-2 | ASRPPGHQNTEAF
TRBJ1-1 | TRBV6-5 | ASSYSYRAEAF
TRBJ2-7 | TRBV28 | ASTRSGFYEQY
TRBJ2-7 | TRBV28 | ASSSGRWSSYEQY
TRBJ1-1 | TRBV12-2 | ASRSSNLVEAHLWTEAF
TRBJ1-1 | TRBV27 | ASSSLGQFMNTEAF
TRBJ2-5 | TRBV6-5 | ASSFTGTRVGETQY
TRBJ2-7 | TRBV9 | ASSQTGGNEQY
TRBJ1-3 | TRBV19 | ASMGQHSGNTIY
TRBJ1-6 | TRBV7-9 | ASSLLTGARNSPLH
TRBJ1-1 | TRBV28 | ASSITLRGTEAF
TRBJ2-7 | TRBV28 | ASSLTGYDYEQY
TRBJ2-1 | TRBV4-1 | ASSQGRTSGLEQF
TRBJ2-7 | TRBV6-6 | ASSTRTGLSYEQY
TRBJ2-5 | TRBV7-9 | ASSPYGATQY
TRBJ1-1 | TRBV5-1 | ASSFPGEHTEAF
TRBJ2-7 | TRBV3-1/TRBV3-2 | ASSPRTGGYEQY
TRBJ2-3 | TRBV23-1 | ASSQPAGSTDTQY
TRBJ1-5 | TRBV5-3 | ARSLEQGMMEPQH
TRBJ2-5 | TRBV2 | ASSDPQTQALY
TRBJ2-7 | TRBV10-1 | ASSESGQGSWEQY
TRBJ1-1 | TRBV5-1 | ASSPPGGATEAF
TRBJ1-1 | TRBV5-8 | ASTPRGTEAF
TRBJ1-2 | TRBV27 | ASTRTGGRGYT
TRBJ2-1 | TRBV27 | ASKLDWASGSNEQF
TRBJ2-5 | TRBV18 | ASSPERLMETQY
TRBJ1-1 | TRBV2 | ASSESRGQLNTEAF
TRBJ1-1 | TRBV2 | ASRQGSSNTEAF
TRBJ2-5 | TRBV5-1 | ASSVMDGEGTQY
TRBJ1-3 | TRBV27 | ASRPLSSGNTIY
TRBJ1-2 | TRBV25-1 | ASSAGTGIGGYT
TRBJ2-3 | TRBV28 | ASSLGQGATDTQY
TRBJ2-7 | TRBV10-1 | ASSEQRFRDSYEQY
TRBJ1-2 | TRBV6-5 | ASNQQGSGYGYT
TRBJ1-1 | TRBV5-1 | ASSSGGTGGTEAF
TRBJ2-5 | TRBV28 | ASRRDRARETQY
TRBJ1-1 | TRBV5-8 | ASSLRLLNTEAF
TRBJ1-2 | TRBV30 | AWRPSGTGLVGT
TRBJ2-7 | TRBV18 | ASSPTSGIDEQY
TRBJ2-5 | TRBV28 | ASSPLTGNQETQY
TRBJ2-5 | TRBV27 | ASSLSTGPETQY
TRBJ2-7 | TRBV11-2 | ASSLGSQGYYEQY
TRBJ1-1 | TRBV5-4 | ASSFLGRANTEAF
TRBJ2-7 | TRBV28 | ASSKATGAVPYEQY
TRBJ1-1 | TRBV6-1 | ASSEAIRGNTEAF
TRBJ1-2 | TRBV10-3 | AISAGDRGGGNYGYT
TRBJ1-6 | TRBV28 | ASSLSGSPLH
TRBJ2-1 | TRBV7-6 | ASSSLDPATSGFRNEQF
TRBJ1-5 | TRBV5-3 | ARSLAQEQWYYGYTSFSNQPQH
TRBJ1-5 | TRBV27 | ASSSAGQQNQPQH
TRBJ2-5 | TRBV5-4 | ASSSPGTGGGQETQY
TRBJ1-2 | TRBV21-1 | ASTGTGGFHNYGYT